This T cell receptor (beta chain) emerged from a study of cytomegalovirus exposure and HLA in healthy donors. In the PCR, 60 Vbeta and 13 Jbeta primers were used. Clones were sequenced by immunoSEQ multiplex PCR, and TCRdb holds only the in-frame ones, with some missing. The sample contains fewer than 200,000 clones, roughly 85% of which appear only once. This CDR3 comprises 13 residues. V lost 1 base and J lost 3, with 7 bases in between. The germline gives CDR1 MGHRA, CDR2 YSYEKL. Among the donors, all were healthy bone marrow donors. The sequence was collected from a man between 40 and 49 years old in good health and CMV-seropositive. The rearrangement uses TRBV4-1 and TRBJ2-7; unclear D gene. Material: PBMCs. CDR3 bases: TGCGCCAGCAGCCAAGCGACTTTCTACGAGCAGTACTTC. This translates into CASSQATFYEQYF.